The sequence of this T cell receptor beta chain was determined in a study of blood T cell repertoires in COVID-19. Across the study: The United States, Italy and Spain provided the acute and convalescent COVID-19 samples. PBMCs, B-cell-depleted T cells, or T cells provided the cDNA or gDNA that made up the material.

Methods used by the authors: It was from reference gene primer amplification that nucleated cell counts were estimated. Here immunoSEQ multiplex PCR was the method, and the copy in TCRdb shows in-frame clones only, minus some. V and J calls plus clone size are reproduced from that table; the DNA served to infer D and trimming. The sample has more than 40,000 clones; 88% are singletons. Germline CDR1 and CDR2: MGHRA and YSYEKL. The CDR3 is 15 residues long. V was pared by 1 base and J by 3 bases, with 6 bases of the junction left unmatched. Input material: peripheral blood. This TCR came from a man aged 50 to 60 with active COVID-19. V and J are TRBV4-1 and TRBJ2-7, with 7 bases matching TRBD1. CDR3 region: CASSQARDSFYEQYF. The CDR3 region has the DNA TGCGCCAGCAGCCAAGCCCGGGACAGTTTCTACGAGCAGTACTTC.